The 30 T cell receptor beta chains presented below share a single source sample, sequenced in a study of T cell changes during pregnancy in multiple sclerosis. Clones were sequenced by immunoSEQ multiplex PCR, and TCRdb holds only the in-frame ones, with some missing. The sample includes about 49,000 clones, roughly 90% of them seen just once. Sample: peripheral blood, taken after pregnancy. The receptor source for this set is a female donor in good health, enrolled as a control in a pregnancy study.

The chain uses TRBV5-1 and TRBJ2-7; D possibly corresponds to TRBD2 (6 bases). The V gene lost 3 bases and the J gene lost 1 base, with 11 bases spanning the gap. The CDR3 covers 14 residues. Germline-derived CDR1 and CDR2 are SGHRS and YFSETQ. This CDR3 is CASSWRGPSYEQYF. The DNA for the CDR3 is TGCGCCAGCAGCTGGAGGGGACCGTCCTACGAGCAGTACTTC.

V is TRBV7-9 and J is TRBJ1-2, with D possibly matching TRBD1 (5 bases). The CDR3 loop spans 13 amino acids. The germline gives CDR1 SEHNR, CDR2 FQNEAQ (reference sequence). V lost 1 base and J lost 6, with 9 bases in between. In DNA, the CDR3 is TGTGCCAGCAGCTTAGGCAGGGAGGATGGCTACACCTTC. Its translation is CASSLGREDGYTF.

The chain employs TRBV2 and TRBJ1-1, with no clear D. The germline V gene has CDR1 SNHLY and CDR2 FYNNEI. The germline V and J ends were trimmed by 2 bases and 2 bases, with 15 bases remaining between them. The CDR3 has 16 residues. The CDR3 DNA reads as TGTGCCAGCAGTGAACTCCCCAGAATCTTAAACACTGAAGCTTTCTTT. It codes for CASSELPRILNTEAFF.

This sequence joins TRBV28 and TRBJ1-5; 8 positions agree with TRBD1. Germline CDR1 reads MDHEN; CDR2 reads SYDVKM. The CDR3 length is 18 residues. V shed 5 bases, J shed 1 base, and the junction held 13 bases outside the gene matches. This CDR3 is CASSVPYGGQGSNQPQHF. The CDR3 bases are TGTGCCAGCAGTGTCCCCTATGGCGGACAGGGCAGCAATCAGCCCCAGCATTTT.

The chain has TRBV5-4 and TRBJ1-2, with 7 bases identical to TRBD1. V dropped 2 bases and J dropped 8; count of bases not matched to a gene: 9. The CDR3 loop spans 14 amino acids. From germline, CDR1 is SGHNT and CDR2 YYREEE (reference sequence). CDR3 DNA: TGTGCCAGCAGCTTATTTGACAGGGAGTTAGGCTACACCTTC. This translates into CASSLFDRELGYTF.

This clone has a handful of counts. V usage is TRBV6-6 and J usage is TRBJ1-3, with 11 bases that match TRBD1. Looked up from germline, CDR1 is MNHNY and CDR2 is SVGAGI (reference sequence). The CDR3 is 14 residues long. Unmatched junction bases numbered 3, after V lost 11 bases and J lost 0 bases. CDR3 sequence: CAGGTGGSGNTIYF. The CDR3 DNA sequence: TGTGCCGGGGGGACAGGGGGCTCTGGAAACACCATATATTTT.

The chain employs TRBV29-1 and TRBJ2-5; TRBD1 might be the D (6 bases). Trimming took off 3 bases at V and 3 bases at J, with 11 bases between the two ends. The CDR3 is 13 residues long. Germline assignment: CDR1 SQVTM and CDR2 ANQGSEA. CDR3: CSVDGRGEETQYF. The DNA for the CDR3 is TGCAGCGTTGACGGCAGGGGTGAAGAGACCCAGTACTTC.

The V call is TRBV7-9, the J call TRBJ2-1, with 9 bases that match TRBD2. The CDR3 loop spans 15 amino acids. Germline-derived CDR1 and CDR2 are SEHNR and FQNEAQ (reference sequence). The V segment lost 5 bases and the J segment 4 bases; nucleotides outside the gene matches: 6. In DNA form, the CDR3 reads TGTGCCAGCAGCCTGGGCGGGGGGGCGTACAATGAGCAGTTCTTC. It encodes CASSLGGGAYNEQFF.

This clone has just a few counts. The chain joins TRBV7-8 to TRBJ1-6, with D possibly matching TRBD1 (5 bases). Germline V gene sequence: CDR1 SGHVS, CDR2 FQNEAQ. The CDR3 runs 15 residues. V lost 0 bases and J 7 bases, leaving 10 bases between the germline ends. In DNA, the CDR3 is TGTGCCAGCAGCTTAGCTCCGCAGGGAAATTCACCCCTCCACTTT. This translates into CASSLAPQGNSPLHF.

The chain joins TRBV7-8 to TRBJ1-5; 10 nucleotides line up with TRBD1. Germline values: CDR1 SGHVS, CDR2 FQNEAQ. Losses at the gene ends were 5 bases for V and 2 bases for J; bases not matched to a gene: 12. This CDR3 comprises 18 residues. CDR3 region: CASSVGRTGGSGNQPQHF. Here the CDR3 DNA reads TGTGCCAGCAGCGTAGGACGGACAGGGGGTTCGGGCAATCAGCCCCAGCATTTT.

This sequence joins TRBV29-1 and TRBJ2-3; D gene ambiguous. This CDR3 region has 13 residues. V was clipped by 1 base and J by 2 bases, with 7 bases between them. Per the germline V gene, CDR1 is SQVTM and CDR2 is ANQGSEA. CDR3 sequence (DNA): TGCAGCGTTGAAGTTCAGAACACAGATACGCAGTATTTT. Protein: CSVEVQNTDTQYF.

The CDR3 here is CASRPDRGRDTQYF. The CDR3 DNA is TGTGCCAGCAGGCCGGACAGGGGGCGAGATACGCAGTATTTT. V is TRBV28 and J is TRBJ2-3; 11 nucleotides agree with TRBD1. The CDR3 has 14 residues. CDR1 is MDHEN, CDR2 SYDVKM, per germline. V lost 6 bases, J lost 5 bases, and 4 bases stayed unmatched. The full variable domain, rest sourced from reference TRBV28 and TRBJ2-3, is DVKVTQSSRYLVKRTGEKVFLECVQDMDHENMFWYRQDPGLGLRLIYFSYDVKMKEKGDIPEGYSVSREKKERFSLILESASTNQTSMYLCASRPDRGRDTQYFGPGTRLTVL.

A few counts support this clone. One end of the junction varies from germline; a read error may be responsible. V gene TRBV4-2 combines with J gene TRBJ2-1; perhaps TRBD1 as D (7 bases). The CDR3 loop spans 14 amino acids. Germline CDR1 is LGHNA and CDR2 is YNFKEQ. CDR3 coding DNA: TGTGCCAGCACCCAAGGCAGGGGGGACAATGAGCAGTTCTTC. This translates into CASTQGRGDNEQFF.

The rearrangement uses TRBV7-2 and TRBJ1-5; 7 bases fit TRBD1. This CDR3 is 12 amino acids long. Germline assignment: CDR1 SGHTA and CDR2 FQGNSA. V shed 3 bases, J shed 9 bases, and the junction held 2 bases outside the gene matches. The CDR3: CASSLQGVPQHF. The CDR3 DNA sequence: TGTGCCAGCAGCTTGCAGGGGGTGCCCCAGCATTTT.

CDR3 protein: CASSRATEKNIQYF. CDR3 DNA sequence: TGTGCCAGCAGCCGTGCGACAGAGAAAAACATTCAGTACTTC. This rearrangement joins TRBV4-2 to TRBJ2-4, with D maybe TRBD1 (5 bases). The length of the CDR3 is 14 residues. CDR1 and CDR2 from the germline V gene are LGHNA and YNFKEQ. Trimming pared 4 bases from V and 4 bases from J, leaving 11 bases between.

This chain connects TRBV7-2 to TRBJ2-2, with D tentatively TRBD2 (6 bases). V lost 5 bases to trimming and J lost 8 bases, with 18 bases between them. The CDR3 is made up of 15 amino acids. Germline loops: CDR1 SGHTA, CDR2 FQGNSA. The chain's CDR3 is CASSPSGGTAGELFF. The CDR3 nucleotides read TGTGCCAGCAGCCCGAGTGGGGGGACGGCTGGGGAGCTGTTTTTT.

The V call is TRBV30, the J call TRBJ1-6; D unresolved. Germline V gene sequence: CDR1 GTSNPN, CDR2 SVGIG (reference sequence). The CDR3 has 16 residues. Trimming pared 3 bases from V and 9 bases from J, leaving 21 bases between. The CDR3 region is CAWSRLRGGTGSPLHF. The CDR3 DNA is TGTGCCTGGAGCCGACTCCGGGGAGGTACGGGTTCACCCCTCCACTTT.

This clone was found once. CDR3 loop: CASTSGRADTQYF. CDR3 in DNA: TGTGCCAGCACTAGCGGGAGGGCAGATACGCAGTATTTT. The chain has TRBV19 and TRBJ2-3, with 13 nucleotides matching TRBD2. The CDR3 is 13 residues long. Per the germline V gene, CDR1 is LNHDA and CDR2 is SQIVND (reference sequence). After removal of 9 bases from V and 4 bases from J, the junction contained 1 base not matched to a gene.

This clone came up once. The CDR3 DNA reads as TGTGCCAGCAATAGGACACCCCGTTCCTACAATGAGCAGTTCTTC. Residues: CASNRTPRSYNEQFF. V and J are TRBV28 and TRBJ2-1; a possible D gene is TRBD1 (5 bases). CDR1 and CDR2 from the germline V gene are MDHEN and SYDVKM. The V end lost 7 bases, the J end lost 1 base, and 14 bases lay between the germline ends. The CDR3 consists of 15 residues.

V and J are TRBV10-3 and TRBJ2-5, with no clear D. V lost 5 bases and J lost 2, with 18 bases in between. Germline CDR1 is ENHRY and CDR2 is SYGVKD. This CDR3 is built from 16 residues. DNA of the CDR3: TGTGCCATCAGTCCCACCCGAATAGCACTTCAAGAGACCCAGTACTTC. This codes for CAISPTRIALQETQYF.

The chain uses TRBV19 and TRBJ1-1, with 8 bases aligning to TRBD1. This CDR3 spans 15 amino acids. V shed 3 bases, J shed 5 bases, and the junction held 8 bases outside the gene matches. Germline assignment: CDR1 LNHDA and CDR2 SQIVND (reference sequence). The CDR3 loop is CASSMVDRARTEAFF. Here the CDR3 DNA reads TGTGCCAGTAGTATGGTGGACAGGGCTAGGACTGAAGCTTTCTTT.

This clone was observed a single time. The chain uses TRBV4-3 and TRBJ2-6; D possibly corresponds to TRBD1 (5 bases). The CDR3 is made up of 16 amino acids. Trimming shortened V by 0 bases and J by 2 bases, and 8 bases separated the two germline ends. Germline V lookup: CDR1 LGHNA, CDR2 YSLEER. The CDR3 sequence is CASSQDQGTGANVLTF. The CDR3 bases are TGCGCCAGCAGCCAAGATCAGGGAACTGGGGCCAACGTCCTGACTTTC.

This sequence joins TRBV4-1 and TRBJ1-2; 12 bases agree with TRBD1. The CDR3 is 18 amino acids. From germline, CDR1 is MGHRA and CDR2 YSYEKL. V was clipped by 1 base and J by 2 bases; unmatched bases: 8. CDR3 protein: CASSQVGTGGAGNYGYTF. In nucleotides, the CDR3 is TGCGCCAGCAGCCAAGTCGGGACAGGGGGCGCCGGAAACTATGGCTACACCTTC.

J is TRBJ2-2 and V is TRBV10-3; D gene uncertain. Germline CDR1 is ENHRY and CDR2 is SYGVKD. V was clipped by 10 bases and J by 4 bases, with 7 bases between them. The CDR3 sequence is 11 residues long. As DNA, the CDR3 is TGTGCCACCTCGAGCACCGGGGAGCTGTTTTTT. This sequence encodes CATSSTGELFF.

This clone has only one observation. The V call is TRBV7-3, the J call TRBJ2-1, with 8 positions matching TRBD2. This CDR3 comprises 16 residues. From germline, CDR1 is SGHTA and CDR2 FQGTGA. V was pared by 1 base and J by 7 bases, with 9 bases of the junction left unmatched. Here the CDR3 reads CASSLNPGGTGNEQFF. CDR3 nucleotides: TGTGCCAGCAGCTTAAATCCGGGGGGGACGGGGAATGAGCAGTTCTTC.

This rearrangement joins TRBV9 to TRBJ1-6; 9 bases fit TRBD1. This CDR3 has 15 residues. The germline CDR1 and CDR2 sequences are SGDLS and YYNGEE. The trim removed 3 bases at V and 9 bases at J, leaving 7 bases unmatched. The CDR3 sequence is CASSDGGQGISPLHF. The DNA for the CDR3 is TGTGCCAGCAGCGATGGGGGACAGGGTATTTCACCCCTCCACTTT.

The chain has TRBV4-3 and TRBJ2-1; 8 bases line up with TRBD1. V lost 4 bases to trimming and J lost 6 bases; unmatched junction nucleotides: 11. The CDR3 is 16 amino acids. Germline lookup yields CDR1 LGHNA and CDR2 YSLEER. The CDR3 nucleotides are TGCGCCAGCAGCCCTCAGGGGGCTCGGGGGAGCAATGAGCAGTTCTTC. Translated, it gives CASSPQGARGSNEQFF.

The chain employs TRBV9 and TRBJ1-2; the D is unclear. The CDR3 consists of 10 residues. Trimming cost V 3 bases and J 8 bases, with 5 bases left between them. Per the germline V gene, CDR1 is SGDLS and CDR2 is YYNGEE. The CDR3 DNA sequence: TGTGCCAGCAGCGGCCGGGGCTACACCTTC. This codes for CASSGRGYTF.

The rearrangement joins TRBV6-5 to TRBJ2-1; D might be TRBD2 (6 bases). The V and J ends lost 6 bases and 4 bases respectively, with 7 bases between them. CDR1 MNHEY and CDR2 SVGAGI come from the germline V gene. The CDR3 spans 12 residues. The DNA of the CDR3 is TGTGCCAGCAGGGACTATTACAATGAGCAGTTCTTC. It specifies CASRDYYNEQFF.

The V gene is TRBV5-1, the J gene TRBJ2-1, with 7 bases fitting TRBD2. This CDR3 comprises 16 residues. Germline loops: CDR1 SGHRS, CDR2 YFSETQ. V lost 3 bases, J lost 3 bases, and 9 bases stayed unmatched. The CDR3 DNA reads TGCGCCAGCAGCTCCGGAGCGGGGCAAGACTACAATGAGCAGTTCTTC. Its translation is CASSSGAGQDYNEQFF.